This TCR beta chain is from a study of blood T cell repertoires in COVID-19. Cohort placement rested on clinical history that participants reported themselves. Donors in Cohort 3 counted as recovered after two negative PCRs, clearance, or symptom resolution. The assay was immunoSEQ multiplex PCR, and TCRdb's table has in-frame clones only and misses some. Seen here are some 110,000 clones, 84% observed once, and the top ten hold about 4%. The V end lost 2 bases, the J end lost 4 bases, and 26 bases lay between the germline ends. CDR3 length equals 19 residues. Germline V lookup: CDR1 KGHSH, CDR2 LQKENI.

This receptor was identified in a woman aged 25 to 39 who had recovered from COVID-19. Sequences were obtained from PBMCs or T cells enriched from blood (not recorded which). J is TRBJ1-2 and V is TRBV18, with D maybe TRBD1 (5 bases). The CDR3 protein is CASSPAGKQGEIPPYGYTF. As DNA, the CDR3 is TGTGCCAGCTCACCAGCGGGGAAGCAGGGTGAGATCCCCCCCTATGGCTACACCTTC.